This TCR beta chain was identified during a study of blood T cell repertoires in COVID-19. Study information: T cells, B-cell-depleted T cells, or PBMCs supplied cDNA or gDNA.

In the authors' methods: Estimation of nucleated cell counts relied on the amplification of reference gene primers. TCRdb's table, derived via immunoSEQ multiplex PCR, lists solely in-frame clones and lacks some. The V and J calls and clone size come from that table; D and trimming were worked out from the DNA. This table has around 400,000 clones, more than 70% appearing once. This clone appeared a single time. Trimming took off 5 bases at V and 3 bases at J, with 17 bases between the two ends. This CDR3 has 15 residues. CDR1 and CDR2 from the germline V gene are SGHRS and YFSETQ. Enrolment of Seattle patients took place during active infection, and they were followed longitudinally.

The V and J genes are TRBV5-1 and TRBJ1-1, with D maybe TRBD1 (5 bases). The sequencing sample was made of peripheral blood. The origin of this receptor is a woman aged 55-69 years with COVID-19, enrolled during active disease. CDR3 coding DNA: TGCGCCAGCAGACCAGGCCGTGGGGCCGACACTGAAGCTTTCTTT. The encoded protein is CASRPGRGADTEAFF.